These 10 T cell receptor beta chains were all obtained from the same sample, sequenced in a study of shared clonotypes between healthy human individuals. Only in-frame clones appear in the TCRdb table, and some are missing; sequencing was by immunoSEQ multiplex PCR. The repertoire holds about 1.1 million clones, with 60% to 80% as singletons. Sequenced sample: memory CD4+ T cells from PBMCs. The subset was: CD45RA-negative fraction. The source of these receptors is a man aged 18 to 35 in good health. Some clones in this sample may be carry-over from other donors' samples.

The chain links TRBV11-2 to TRBJ2-3; the D gene is possibly TRBD1 (6 bases). CDR1 is SGHAT, CDR2 FQNNGV, per germline. V gave up 5 bases and J gave up 7 bases, with 7 bases separating them. The CDR3 sequence is 11 residues long. The chain's CDR3 is CASSQGNTQYF. The CDR3 nucleotides read TGTGCCAGCAGCCAGGGGAATACGCAGTATTTT. The whole variable domain, filled in from reference TRBV11-2 and TRBJ2-3, reads EAGVAQSPRYKIIEKRQSVAFWCNPISGHATLYWYQQILGQGPKLLIQFQNNGVVDDSQLPKDRFSAERLKGVDSTLKIQPAKLEDSAVYLCASSQGNTQYFGPGTRLTVL.

V and J are TRBV7-2 and TRBJ2-7, with 7 bases aligning to TRBD2. The germline V gene encodes CDR1 SGHTA and CDR2 FQGNSA. The trim removed 5 bases at V and 2 bases at J, leaving 12 bases unmatched. CDR3 length: 16 amino acids. In nucleotides, the CDR3 is TGTGCCAGCAGCGTTATGGCGGTGGGAGGGCCCTACGAGCAGTACTTC. Amino acids: CASSVMAVGGPYEQYF.

V and J are TRBV7-8 and TRBJ2-7, with D unclear. Between the trimmed V and J ends, which lost 0 bases and 7 bases, there was a span of 13 bases. Germline CDR1 is SGHVS and CDR2 is FQNEAQ. CDR3 length: 14 amino acids. CDR3 sequence: CASSLASPLREQYF. The CDR3 bases are TGTGCCAGCAGCTTAGCTAGTCCACTACGGGAGCAGTACTTC.

This clone was detected once. CDR3 nucleotide sequence: TGTGCCAGTACGCCTAGCCAGCTAACCTATGGCTACACCTTC. Its protein is CASTPSQLTYGYTF. J is TRBJ1-2 and V is TRBV28, with D uncertain. CDR1 is MDHEN and CDR2 is SYDVKM in the germline V gene. CDR3 length equals 14 residues. The germline V and J ends were trimmed by 9 bases and 4 bases, with 18 bases remaining between them.

The chain employs TRBV2 and TRBJ2-7; 11 nucleotides align to TRBD1. The CDR3 loop spans 14 amino acids. The trim removed 4 bases at V and 4 bases at J, leaving 3 bases unmatched. Germline assignment: CDR1 SNHLY and CDR2 FYNNEI. DNA of the CDR3: TGTGCCAGCAGTGTAGGGACAGGGGGGTACGAGCAGTACTTC. As protein: CASSVGTGGYEQYF.

This clone showed up just once. The J gene is TRBJ1-2, the V gene TRBV5-5; D not certain. Between the trimmed V and J ends, which lost 4 bases and 5 bases, there was a span of 12 bases. The germline V gene has CDR1 SGHKS and CDR2 YYEKEE (reference sequence). This CDR3 has 13 amino acids. The CDR3 loop is CASSPTLTYGYTF. The CDR3 DNA follows: TGTGCCAGCAGCCCGACACTCACGTATGGCTACACCTTC.

This clone was found many times. Given the absence of the conserved phenylalanine or tryptophan at the CDR3 end, a read error is likely. The DNA is omitted, as the CDR3 cannot be located on it reliably, and the CDR3 follows TCRdb's listing. Other DNA variants within this sample encode the same CDR3. The chain has TRBV2 and TRBJ1-2. CDR1 is SNHLY and CDR2 is FYNNEI in the germline V gene. A total of 11 residues make up the CDR3, ends included. This chain's CDR3 is CASSEVTREFL.

The chain recombines TRBV6-5 with TRBJ2-5; a possible D gene is TRBD1 (5 bases). This CDR3 spans 16 amino acids. The ends were cut back, 0 bases at V and 2 bases at J, with 13 bases in the middle. Germline lookup yields CDR1 MNHEY and CDR2 SVGAGI. CDR3 protein: CASSYSNFRAQETQYF. The DNA of the CDR3 is TGTGCCAGCAGTTACTCGAATTTCAGGGCGCAAGAGACCCAGTACTTC.

This clone occurred a few times. This sequence joins TRBV10-1 and TRBJ2-1; TRBD1 agrees at 9 bases. This CDR3 comprises 16 residues. Trimming at V came to 6 bases and at J to 6 bases, leaving 12 bases not matched to a gene. Germline lookup yields CDR1 WNHNN and CDR2 SYGVQD (reference sequence). The CDR3 DNA reads as TGCGCCAGCAGCGCCCCCGGGACAGGGTCGGTCAATGAGCAGTTCTTC. Its translation is CASSAPGTGSVNEQFF.

Worth noting for this clone: A read error is possible here, since a much larger clone lies one base away. The sample holds other DNA sequences that translate to the same CDR3. The rearrangement links TRBV5-1 to TRBJ1-3, with a possible D match to TRBD1 (5 bases). This CDR3 spans 14 amino acids. V lost 1 base and J 2 bases, leaving 7 bases between the germline ends. Germline assignment: CDR1 SGHRS and CDR2 YFSETQ. This CDR3 is CASSLWGPGNTIYF. CDR3 nucleotides: TGCGCCAGCAGCTTGTGGGGCCCTGGAAACACCATATATTTT.